This entry features one T cell receptor (beta chain) sequence. Its target is unknown. This sample was included in a study of T cell repertoires in cytomegalovirus infection. Study context: Alongside well-studied HLA-B-restricted CMV epitopes, recently identified HLA-C-restricted CMV epitopes were also used. Indications of both CMV infection and matching HLA type were provided by public TCR beta signatures.

A single record per CDR3 protein comes from TCRdb applying MiXCR to the reads. The data show around 300,000 distinct CDR3 sequences, approximately 22% seen once. Study outcomes and limitations: In two of eight donors, the top clonotype was HLA-C-restricted CMV-specific. Pooled public TCR beta family frequency picked out CMV carriers with the relevant HLA.

Specimen: cultured PBMCs, collected from culture after CMV antigen stimulation. The origin of this receptor is a human donor in good health (CMV status not recorded). Some clones in this sample may be carry-over from other donors' samples.

The CDR3 spells CASRATGPLGNQPQHF. The CDR3 coding sequence is TGTGCCAGCAGAGCTACAGGGCCCCTGGGCAATCAGCCCCAGCATTTT. The chain joins TRBV2 to TRBJ1-5, with D maybe TRBD1 (6 bases). The CDR3 covers 16 residues. Germline V gene data show CDR1 as SNHLY and CDR2 as FYNNEI. V was clipped by 6 bases and J by 2 bases, with 17 bases between them. The full variable domain, with the rest looked up from reference TRBV2 and TRBJ1-5, is EPEVTQTPSHQVTQMGQEVILRCVPISNHLYFYWYRQILGQKVEFLVSFYNNEISEKSEIFDDQFSVERPDGSNFTLKIRSTKLEDSAMYFCASRATGPLGNQPQHFGDGTRLSIL.